Following are 32 T cell receptor beta chains from one sample sequenced in a study of blood T cell repertoires in COVID-19. Assay: immunoSEQ multiplex PCR; the TCRdb copy retains only in-frame clones and omits some. The sample consists of around 180,000 clones, 65% to 90% of them appearing once. The sample consisted of peripheral blood. These receptors were taken from a human donor in a cohort sampled during active COVID-19.

The chain carries TRBV5-6 and TRBJ2-7; 7 bases line up with TRBD2. This CDR3 comprises 17 residues. Germline values: CDR1 SGHDT, CDR2 YYEEEE. With V trimmed by 0 bases and J by 0 bases, 9 bases remained unmatched. DNA of the CDR3: TGTGCCAGCAGCTTGGTAGGTTTCGGGGAGGGCTCCTACGAGCAGTACTTC. This codes for CASSLVGFGEGSYEQYF.

V usage is TRBV19 and J usage is TRBJ1-1, with a tentative D call TRBD1 (5 bases). In germline, CDR1 is LNHDA, CDR2 SQIVND (reference sequence). Trimming pared 7 bases from V and 4 bases from J, leaving 19 bases between. This CDR3 is 15 amino acids long. This chain's CDR3 is CASTGRHLGGTEAFF. In nucleotides, the CDR3 is TGTGCCAGTACCGGCCGGCACCTCGGGGGCACTGAAGCTTTCTTT.

J is TRBJ2-1 and V is TRBV24-1; 9 bases align to TRBD2. CDR1 is KGHDR and CDR2 is SFDVKD in the germline V gene. This CDR3 spans 15 amino acids. V was clipped by 1 base and J by 5 bases; unmatched bases: 2. CDR3 nucleotide sequence: TGTGCCACCAGTGATTTCGGACTAGCGAACAATGAGCAGTTCTTC. Its protein product is CATSDFGLANNEQFF.

The genes are TRBV28 and TRBJ1-5, with a weak D call TRBD1 (5 bases). The CDR3 extends over 15 amino acids. Per germline, CDR1 MDHEN and CDR2 SYDVKM. Deletions cut 7 bases from V and 5 bases from J, with 18 bases between. CDR3 loop: CASTPSRGQYQPQHF. CDR3 bases: TGTGCCAGCACCCCTAGTAGGGGCCAATATCAGCCCCAGCATTTT.

This clone was detected once. The chain carries TRBV6-5 and TRBJ2-3, with TRBD2 matching 7 bases. CDR1 and CDR2 (germline): MNHEY, SVGAGI. CDR3 length equals 15 residues. The V gene end was trimmed by 5 bases and the J gene end by 2 bases; junction bases not matched to a gene: 7. For the CDR3, the DNA is TGTGCCAGCAGTCCCCTGGGGGGGAACACAGATACGCAGTATTTT. Translated, it gives CASSPLGGNTDTQYF.

This sequence joins TRBV5-1 and TRBJ2-7; D remains ambiguous. With 1 base removed from V and 0 bases from J, the gap between germline ends came to 11 bases. The CDR3 is 15 amino acids. CDR1 and CDR2 from the germline V gene are SGHRS and YFSETQ. The CDR3 is CASSLSGGTSYEQYF. The CDR3 DNA reads as TGCGCCAGCAGCTTGTCCGGCGGAACCTCCTACGAGCAGTACTTC.

J is TRBJ1-2 and V is TRBV19; D gene ambiguous. V gave up 5 bases and J gave up 2 bases, with 12 bases separating them. The CDR3 extends over 14 amino acids. CDR1 is LNHDA, CDR2 SQIVND, per germline (reference sequence). This chain's CDR3 is CASSPSGLNYGYTF. The CDR3 coding sequence is TGTGCCAGTAGTCCCTCAGGCTTGAACTATGGCTACACCTTC.

This clone was counted many times. The chain joins TRBV7-9 to TRBJ1-1; no clear D. In germline, CDR1 is SEHNR, CDR2 FQNEAQ (reference sequence). Between the trimmed V and J ends, which lost 1 base and 1 base, there was a span of 10 bases. The CDR3 sequence is 15 residues long. CDR3 residues: CASSLGERANTEAFF. The DNA for the CDR3 is TGTGCCAGCAGCTTAGGGGAGAGAGCGAACACTGAAGCTTTCTTT.

This chain connects TRBV28 to TRBJ1-2, with D hard to call. V lost 6 bases and J lost 6, with 11 bases in between. This CDR3 has 12 amino acids. Germline V gene data show CDR1 as MDHEN and CDR2 as SYDVKM. The CDR3 loop reads CASSVSPDGYTF. The CDR3 DNA sequence: TGTGCCAGCAGCGTCTCTCCGGATGGCTACACCTTC.

This clone was counted between two and nine times. The CDR3 is CASSIEDRGLYYGYTF. For the CDR3, the DNA is TGTGCCAGTAGTATAGAGGACAGGGGGCTTTACTATGGCTACACCTTC. The rearrangement uses TRBV19 and TRBJ1-2; TRBD1 agrees at 11 bases. CDR1 and CDR2 from the germline V gene are LNHDA and SQIVND (reference sequence). The CDR3 has 16 amino acids. The ends lost 0 bases at V and 3 bases at J; junction bases unmatched: 3.

The rearrangement uses TRBV28 and TRBJ1-2, with no clear D. With 4 bases removed from V and 8 bases from J, the gap between germline ends came to 5 bases. This CDR3 has 10 residues. Germline CDR1 and CDR2: MDHEN and SYDVKM. The CDR3 DNA reads as TGTGCCAGCAGTTCGGAGGGCTACACCTTC. It yields the protein CASSSEGYTF.

This clone was seen a handful of times. This chain connects TRBV28 to TRBJ2-7; 7 nucleotides agree with TRBD1. V shed 6 bases, J shed 7 bases, and the junction held 15 bases outside the gene matches. In germline, CDR1 is MDHEN, CDR2 SYDVKM. There are 15 residues in the CDR3. The DNA of the CDR3 is TGTGCCAGCAGCCCCGCCGACAGGGCTGAAGGAGAGCAGTACTTC. It translates to CASSPADRAEGEQYF.

V usage is TRBV27 and J usage is TRBJ2-7; 7 nucleotides agree with TRBD1. Per germline, CDR1 MNHEY and CDR2 SMNVEV (reference sequence). J was trimmed by 9 bases and V by 2 bases; bases with no gene match: 16. CDR3 length equals 16 residues. The CDR3 DNA sequence: TGTGCCAGCAGTTTAGCCGCCGGGACAGAGTCGAGCGGGCAGTACTTC. This gives the protein CASSLAAGTESSGQYF.

This clone was counted only a few times. The chain joins TRBV10-2 to TRBJ1-5, with TRBD1 matching over 7 bases. V trimming: 4 bases; J trimming: 4 bases; junction bases outside the gene matches: 4. Germline V lookup: CDR1 WSHSY, CDR2 SAAADI. The CDR3 sequence is 14 residues long. Here the CDR3 DNA reads TGCGCCAGCAGTGTACAGGGGCCTAATCAGCCCCAGCATTTT. Translation: CASSVQGPNQPQHF.

The chain's CDR3 is CASTQTGPENNSPLHF. CDR3 DNA sequence: TGTGCCAGTACACAGACAGGGCCTGAAAATAATTCACCCCTCCACTTT. The chain couples TRBV5-5 to TRBJ1-6; 7 positions agree with TRBD1. V lost 8 bases to trimming and J lost 5 bases; unmatched junction nucleotides: 13. This CDR3 spans 16 amino acids. Germline V gene lookup returns CDR1 SGHKS and CDR2 YYEKEE (reference sequence).

The chain joins TRBV6-1 to TRBJ2-7; 7 bases map to TRBD1. V shed 0 bases, J shed 5 bases, and the junction held 4 bases outside the gene matches. The CDR3 spans 14 residues. Germline CDR1 reads MNHNS; CDR2 reads SASEGT. The CDR3, as DNA: TGTGCCAGCAGTGAAGCGACAGGGATGGACGAGCAGTACTTC. Its protein is CASSEATGMDEQYF.

CDR3 residues: CASSAPPGQGTLEQYF. The CDR3 bases are TGTGCCAGCAGTGCTCCACCGGGACAGGGGACCCTCGAGCAGTACTTC. V gene TRBV25-1 combines with J gene TRBJ2-7; TRBD1 matches at 10 bases. V shed 4 bases, J shed 6 bases, and the junction held 12 bases outside the gene matches. This CDR3 region has 16 residues. Germline CDR1 is MGHDK and CDR2 is SYGVNS.

V gene TRBV6-4 combines with J gene TRBJ1-2, with TRBD1 identical over 10 bases. The trim removed 3 bases at V and 7 bases at J, leaving 2 bases unmatched. Germline V CDR1 and CDR2: MRHNA, SNTAGT. The CDR3 has 13 amino acids. CDR3 sequence: CASSEGQGSGYTF. For the CDR3, the DNA is TGTGCCAGCAGTGAGGGACAGGGGTCTGGCTACACCTTC.

This chain links TRBV4-3 with TRBJ2-5, with D possibly TRBD2 on 5 matching bases. V lost 4 bases and J lost 2, with 14 bases in between. Germline lookup yields CDR1 LGHNA and CDR2 YSLEER. The CDR3 length is 15 residues. The CDR3 is CASSLRRTGQETQYF. The DNA for the CDR3 is TGCGCCAGCAGCCTTCGCCGGACTGGACAAGAGACCCAGTACTTC.

The chain joins TRBV5-4 to TRBJ1-6, with 8 nucleotides matching TRBD1. Germline CDR1 is SGHNT and CDR2 is YYREEE (reference sequence). The length of the CDR3 is 14 residues. Trimming at V came to 5 bases and at J to 7 bases, leaving 5 bases not matched to a gene. The CDR3: CASRPDRDNSPLHF. CDR3 bases: TGTGCCAGCAGACCGGACAGGGACAATTCACCCCTCCACTTT.

The V call is TRBV5-1, the J call TRBJ2-7; 9 bases match TRBD2. The CDR3 runs 13 residues. Trimming cost V 4 bases and J 2 bases; bases outside gene matches: 1. Germline-derived CDR1 and CDR2 are SGHRS and YFSETQ. CDR3 sequence: CASSERGAYEQYF. The CDR3 DNA follows: TGCGCCAGCAGCGAGCGGGGGGCCTACGAGCAGTACTTC.

V and J are TRBV9 and TRBJ1-1; D is unresolved. The CDR3 is 14 residues long. Trimming took off 0 bases at V and 2 bases at J, with 8 bases between the two ends. Looked up from germline, CDR1 is SGDLS and CDR2 is YYNGEE. DNA for the CDR3: TGTGCCAGCAGCGTAGTAGCACCTAACACTGAAGCTTTCTTT. Translating it yields CASSVVAPNTEAFF. Together with reference TRBV9 and TRBJ1-1, the CDR3 gives the full variable domain: DSGVTQTPKHLITATGQRVTLRCSPRSGDLSVYWYQQSLDQGLQFLIQYYNGEERAKGNILERFSAQQFPDLHSELNLSSLELGDSALYFCASSVVAPNTEAFFGQGTRLTVV.

This rearrangement joins TRBV28 to TRBJ2-3, with TRBD2 as a possible D gene (6 bases). In germline, CDR1 is MDHEN, CDR2 SYDVKM. With 2 bases removed from V and 4 bases from J, the gap between germline ends came to 13 bases. This CDR3 is 15 amino acids long. CDR3 loop: CASSLGGRRSDTQYF. CDR3 DNA sequence: TGTGCCAGCAGTTTAGGAGGGAGGAGGTCAGATACGCAGTATTTT.

The rearrangement links TRBV10-2 to TRBJ1-1; 11 nucleotides match TRBD1. Trimming at V came to 9 bases and at J to 3 bases, leaving 6 bases not matched to a gene. CDR1 is WSHSY and CDR2 is SAAADI in the germline V gene. The CDR3 loop spans 14 amino acids. CDR3 coding DNA: TGCGCCAGGCAGGGGGACAGGGGGTACACTGAAGCTTTCTTT. It specifies CARQGDRGYTEAFF.

In its sample, this clone was seen a few times. The chain couples TRBV3-1 (or the pseudogene TRBV3-2) to TRBJ2-2; no firm D call. CDR1 is LGHDT and CDR2 is YNNKEL in the germline V gene (reference sequence). The CDR3 extends over 14 amino acids. Trimming took off 1 base at V and 1 base at J, with 4 bases between the two ends. In nucleotides, the CDR3 is TGTGCCAGCAGCCAAGGTCAGAACACCGGGGAGCTGTTTTTT. Its translation is CASSQGQNTGELFF.

V usage is TRBV5-4 and J usage is TRBJ1-3, with 10 bases matching TRBD1. This CDR3 spans 18 amino acids. V was pared by 4 bases and J by 0 bases, with 10 bases of the junction left unmatched. Germline V gene lookup returns CDR1 SGHNT and CDR2 YYREEE (reference sequence). Here the CDR3 DNA reads TGTGCCAGCAGCCCGTGGGGGGGACAGGGGCGCTCTGGAAACACCATATATTTT. Its protein product is CASSPWGGQGRSGNTIYF.

This sequence joins TRBV19 and TRBJ2-2; 8 bases match TRBD2. Per the germline V gene, CDR1 is LNHDA and CDR2 is SQIVND (reference sequence). This CDR3 is built from 17 residues. V gave up 0 bases and J gave up 0 bases; unmatched junction bases: 3. Here the CDR3 DNA reads TGTGCCAGTAGTATAGATCGGGGGGGGACGAACACCGGGGAGCTGTTTTTT. This codes for CASSIDRGGTNTGELFF.

The chain recombines TRBV4-2 with TRBJ2-7; weak D call: TRBD2 (6 bases). This CDR3 contains 14 residues. Germline V gene lookup returns CDR1 LGHNA and CDR2 YNFKEQ. The V and J ends lost 1 base and 2 bases respectively, with 9 bases between them. CDR3 in amino acids: CASSQGLGTYEQYF. CDR3 coding DNA: TGTGCCAGCAGCCAAGGACTAGGGACCTACGAGCAGTACTTC.

This clone was counted once. The genes are TRBV28 and TRBJ2-7; TRBD2 might be the D (6 bases). This CDR3 contains 14 residues. CDR1 and CDR2 from the germline V gene are MDHEN and SYDVKM. V was pared by 2 bases and J by 5 bases, with 13 bases between. For the CDR3, the DNA is TGTGCCAGCAGTTTAGTCGGGAGTTACCACGAGCAGTACTTC. Translating it yields CASSLVGSYHEQYF.

The V call is TRBV6-1, the J call TRBJ2-7; 9 nucleotides line up with TRBD1. CDR1 is MNHNS and CDR2 is SASEGT in the germline V gene. After removal of 2 bases from V and 5 bases from J, the junction contained 7 bases not matched to a gene. The CDR3 has 15 residues. For the CDR3, the DNA is TGTGCCAGCAGTGAAATGGTACAGGGGGCAGACGAGCAGTACTTC. Its translation: CASSEMVQGADEQYF.

The chain has TRBV27 and TRBJ2-3; TRBD2 matches 10 bases. The CDR3 covers 17 residues. CDR1 and CDR2 (germline): MNHEY, SMNVEV (reference sequence). With 7 bases clipped from V and 2 bases from J, the junction kept 12 bases outside the gene matches. CDR3 nucleotide sequence: TGTGCCAGCAAGGGAAGGGCTAGCGGGAGAGTCACAGATACGCAGTATTTT. Its translation is CASKGRASGRVTDTQYF.

This clone was counted between two and nine times. V is TRBV28 and J is TRBJ1-1, with D hard to call. The CDR3 covers 13 residues. Germline-derived CDR1 and CDR2 are MDHEN and SYDVKM. Between the trimmed V and J ends, which lost 3 bases and 1 base, there was a span of 6 bases. The CDR3 region is CASSFPGNTEAFF. The CDR3 DNA is TGTGCCAGCAGTTTCCCAGGGAACACTGAAGCTTTCTTT.